This T cell receptor beta chain emerged from a study of blood T cell repertoires in COVID-19. Whole-study context: T cells, B-cell-depleted T cells, or PBMCs provided the cDNA or gDNA that served as material.

Per the original data handling: Reference gene primers were amplified, and this amplification served to estimate nucleated cell counts. Generated by immunoSEQ multiplex PCR, the TCRdb table keeps only in-frame clones and is missing some. Clone size and V and J calls were adopted from that table, with D and trimming inferred from the DNA. The sample records fewer than 200,000 clones, 89% being singletons. The CDR3 runs to 13 residues. V dropped 4 bases and J dropped 3 bases, with 11 bases sitting between them. In germline, CDR1 is SGDLS, CDR2 YYNGEE. Sequencing was carried out using peripheral blood. The receptor comes from a man aged 18 to 30 who had recovered from COVID-19. The V and J genes are TRBV9 and TRBJ2-7; possible D gene TRBD2, 6 bases. CDR3 sequence (DNA): TGTGCCAGCAGCCGGGGGAATGACTACGAGCAGTACTTC. Encoded protein: CASSRGNDYEQYF.